This entry features one TCR beta chain sequence. Antigen specificity is unknown. 13 Jbeta primers and 60 Vbeta primers were used for the PCR. Here immunoSEQ multiplex PCR was the method, and the copy in TCRdb shows in-frame clones only, minus some. This table holds roughly 120,000 clones, roughly 72% found once. The data were taken from a study of cytomegalovirus exposure and HLA in healthy donors. The V gene lost 3 bases and the J gene lost 3 bases, with 15 bases spanning the gap. The CDR3 totals 15 residues. Per the germline V gene, CDR1 is SGHRS and CDR2 is YFSETQ. Findings of the study overall: Most TCR sequences were uncommon, yet certain public TCRs appeared in many donors. The study labeled approximately 150 TCR beta chains cytomegalovirus-associated.

Sequencing input: PBMCs. This receptor was obtained from a woman aged 45-65 years in good health and CMV-seropositive. The genes are TRBV5-1 and TRBJ1-1, with a possible D match to TRBD1 (6 bases). In DNA, the CDR3 is TGCGCCAGCAGCTACAGGGCGGATGGAGACACTGAAGCTTTCTTT. This encodes CASSYRADGDTEAFF.